This TCR beta chain is drawn from a study of response to subunit inactivated influenza vaccine. This clonotype came up a few times. There are 14 residues in the CDR3. Looked up from germline, CDR1 is SEHNR and CDR2 is FQNEAQ (reference sequence). Losses at the gene ends were 4 bases for V and 14 bases for J; bases not matched to a gene: 14. From the RT-PCR reads, TCRdb called clonotypes with MiXCR, one entry per CDR3 protein. The data show 500,000 to 550,000 distinct CDR3 sequences, approximately 20% seen once. These data also featured in a second study, about T cells expressing NK-cell markers. From that paper: As the method of synthesis, 5'RACE template switching with UMIs yielded TCR beta cDNA. Repertoires of TCR beta were obtained from T cells sorted as CD3+CD56+NKG2C+, CD3+CD56+NKG2C- and CD3+CD56-NKG2C+. Seven donors tested HCMV-seropositive and one tested seronegative among the eight sequenced. Sorting was limited to alpha-beta TCR-expressing T cells with an anti-gamma-delta TCR antibody in several experiments. Researchers report these clonotypes also headed the CD3+CD56-NKG2C+ fraction in a handful of donors.

The sequence derives from a man in his fifties or sixties who received an inactivated influenza vaccine. The input for sequencing was CD4+ T cells sorted from PBMCs, taken 11 to 12 days after vaccination. V gene TRBV7-9 combines with J gene TRBJ2-1; the match to TRBD2 covers 7 bases. CDR3 sequence (DNA): TGTGCCAGCAGCTCCTTGGCGGGGGTCATGAGGAAGTTCTTC. This sequence encodes CASSSLAGVMRKFF.